The clone carrying this TCR beta chain was found a few times. Germline loops: CDR1 SQVTM, CDR2 ANQGSEA. This CDR3 comprises 12 residues. Trimming cost V 6 bases and J 0 bases; bases outside gene matches: 2. The data belong to a study of CD8+ T cells in alopecia areata. cDNA serving as the sequencing template came from extracted, reverse transcribed RNA. Sequencing was performed with immunoSEQ multiplex PCR; in TCRdb, only in-frame clones are kept and a portion is missing. The table shows 150,000 or so clones, with 55% occurring only once. This clonotype originated in a human donor in good health. Sequenced input: CD4+ T cells sorted from blood. The chain combines TRBV29-1 with TRBJ2-7; 7 bases are shared with TRBD1. CDR3 residues: CSVGQDSYEQYF. The CDR3 bases are TGCAGCGTCGGACAGGACTCCTACGAGCAGTACTTC.